This TCR beta chain was identified during a study of cytomegalovirus exposure and HLA in healthy donors. This clone appeared a single time. The antigen remains undetermined. Vbeta (60) and Jbeta (13) primers were used in the PCR. Here immunoSEQ multiplex PCR was the method, and the copy in TCRdb shows in-frame clones only, minus some. The sample includes roughly 260,000 clones, 80% to 90% of them seen just once. The CDR3 sequence is 14 residues long. V was pared by 5 bases and J by 1 base, with 6 bases between. Per the germline V gene, CDR1 is MNHEY and CDR2 is SMNVEV (reference sequence). General study results and limits: In a later analysis, productive TCRs from donors in an Asian-associated ancestry cluster reportedly carried fewer N-insertions than the cohort mean.

Specimen: PBMCs. The chain recombines TRBV27 with TRBJ2-6; D gene unclear. This clonotype was sampled from a middle-aged woman in good health and CMV-seropositive. DNA for the CDR3: TGTGCCAGCAGTAAATTATCTGGGGCCAACGTCCTGACTTTC. This gives the protein CASSKLSGANVLTF.